The T cell receptor (beta chain) under discussion was sequenced for a study of T cells in women clearing cervical HPV infection. Across the whole study: Blood came at first lesion visit for cases, post-clearance for controls. HLA type could not be excluded as a confounder.

TCRdb's copy holds only in-frame clones and misses some; the assay was immunoSEQ multiplex PCR. The sample totals about 25,000 clones; its top ten clones hold around 3.5%. Worth noting for this clone: Its antigen is not identified. The observed sequence ends 3 residues before the CDR3 terminus, with the missing tail filled in from the germline J gene.

The J segment lost 6 bases and the V segment lost 3 bases, leaving 7 bases of the junction unmatched. The CDR3 is 16 amino acids. Germline CDR1 and CDR2: LNHDA and SQIVND (reference sequence). Findings and caveats of the study: CIN3+ cases had significantly higher TCR repertoire richness than controls, but evenness did not differ. TRBV6-7 abundance was lower in cases than controls (around 0.1% versus 0.15%).

This chain connects TRBV19 to TRBJ2-3; 12 bases agree with TRBD1. The origin of this receptor is a woman between 18 and 70 years old with a cervical HPV16 infection that either progressed to CIN3+ or cleared (not recorded which). Sequencing was performed on blood buffy coat. The CDR3 sequence: CASSIGWDRGLDTQYF. The DNA read from the CDR3 is TGTGCCAGTAGTATTGGTTGGGACAGGGGGCTGGATACG.